These 2 T cell receptor beta chains came from one sample sequenced in a study of blood T cell repertoires in COVID-19. TCRdb's copy holds only in-frame clones and misses some; the assay was immunoSEQ multiplex PCR. The repertoire has fewer than 500,000 clones, approximately 90% of them found once; the top ten carry roughly 4%. The sequenced sample was peripheral blood. All receptors derive from a woman under 40 with acute or convalescent COVID-19.

This rearrangement joins TRBV7-3 to TRBJ2-1; 9 bases align to TRBD2. The CDR3 spans 19 residues. Germline V gene sequence: CDR1 SGHTA, CDR2 FQGTGA. V shed 1 base, J shed 7 bases, and the junction held 17 bases outside the gene matches. The CDR3 DNA reads as TGTGCCAGCAGCTTAAGGGCCCCTCTGCGGGGGGGCCACGAAAATGAGCAGTTCTTC. This gives the protein CASSLRAPLRGGHENEQFF.

The chain uses TRBV6-6 and TRBJ2-7; possible D gene TRBD2, 6 bases. The CDR3 contains 12 residues. Germline V gene sequence: CDR1 MNHNY, CDR2 SVGAGI (reference sequence). This CDR3 is CAVGRPSYEQYF. DNA of the CDR3: TGTGCTGTGGGGAGGCCTTCCTACGAGCAGTACTTC.